This T cell receptor beta chain was recorded in a study of T-cell reconstitution after alpha-beta-depleted transplantation in children. This CDR3 spans 14 amino acids. Per germline, CDR1 LNHDA and CDR2 SQIVND (reference sequence). The ends lost 9 bases at V and 3 bases at J; junction bases unmatched: 10. Unique molecular identifiers were incorporated during preparation of the TCRbeta library. TCRdb re-called the PCR reads with MiXCR, one entry per CDR3 protein. This table holds 200,000 to 250,000 distinct CDR3 sequences, 8% to 9.5% found once. The chain carries TRBV19 and TRBJ1-1; 7 positions agree with TRBD1. This TCR was sampled from a human donor who donated a stem cell graft to a child with acute lymphoblastic leukemia. Source: PBMCs from the stem cell graft donor, taken from the stem cell graft. CDR3 DNA: TGTGCCAGCACACAGGGGTTGGCGGACACTGAAGCTTTCTTT. It yields the protein CASTQGLADTEAFF.